This T cell receptor (beta chain) was recovered during a study of shared clonotypes between healthy human individuals. Germline CDR1 and CDR2: SGHRS and YFSETQ. This CDR3 region has 15 residues. V lost 4 bases and J 2 bases, leaving 15 bases between the germline ends. Nashville, Tennessee was home to all donors, each a Caucasian adult. Some clones are missing from TCRdb's copy, which holds only in-frame ones; the method was immunoSEQ multiplex PCR. The top ten hold around 0.13% of the sample, which has some 2,000,000 clones, roughly 94% seen once. The rearrangement uses TRBV5-1 and TRBJ2-5, with a tentative D call TRBD1 (6 bases). Sequencing input: naive CD4+ T cells sorted from blood. The subset here: CD45RA+ positively selected. The clonotype originates from a man between 18 and 29 years old in good health. CDR3 in DNA: TGCGCCAGCAGCCGGACCGGACAGCGACAAGAGACCCAGTACTTC. Translating gives CASSRTGQRQETQYF.